This T cell receptor beta chain is from a study of vaccination and CD4 T cells after COVID-19. The Oncomine TCR Beta short-read assay was what sequenced the DNA obtained from cultured CD4+ T cells. TCRdb independently ran MiXCR on the PCR reads; one entry per CDR3 protein. The repertoire includes around 13,000 distinct CDR3 sequences, around 50% of them detected once, and 16% sits in the top ten. The germline CDR1 and CDR2 sequences are SGHAT and FQNNGV. The CDR3 runs 12 residues. V was shortened by 7 bases and J by 3 bases, with 7 bases between the two germline ends. This clonotype was found a few times. Its antigen is as yet unknown. Treatment here: 10-day PBMC culture with coronavirus spike peptide pools or control peptides (ViraFEST assay). Findings and limits, study-wide: Median SARS-CoV-2-reactive clonotype numbers went from about 20 to 38; this increase was not significant.

The TCR comes from a human donor who had recovered from COVID-19. Source material: CD4+ T cells from blood, cultured in vitro. The chain recombines TRBV11-2 with TRBJ2-1; D gene uncertain. Here the CDR3 reads CASKADYNEQFF. CDR3 nucleotides: TGTGCCAGCAAGGCGGACTACAATGAGCAGTTCTTC. Based on the CDR3 plus reference TRBV11-2 and TRBJ2-1, the full variable domain is EAGVAQSPRYKIIEKRQSVAFWCNPISGHATLYWYQQILGQGPKLLIQFQNNGVVDDSQLPKDRFSAERLKGVDSTLKIQPAKLEDSAVYLCASKADYNEQFFGPGTRLTVL.